One and the same sample provided the 22 T cell receptor beta chains below, sequenced in a study of T cell responses to AZD1222 COVID-19 vaccine. The protocol was immunoSEQ multiplex PCR, while the TCRdb copy is restricted to in-frame clones and leaves out a portion. The sample carries some 120,000 clones, approximately 83% recorded once. The source was peripheral blood, collected on day 0 of MenACWY control vaccination. These receptors came from an adult in good health.

The V call is TRBV28, the J call TRBJ1-1; D is uncertain. This CDR3 is built from 14 residues. Germline-derived CDR1 and CDR2 are MDHEN and SYDVKM. The V gene lost 5 bases and the J gene lost 1 base, with 11 bases spanning the gap. The chain's CDR3 is CASSGRVGNTEAFF. As DNA, the CDR3 is TGTGCCAGCAGTGGGAGGGTGGGGAACACTGAAGCTTTCTTT.

The CDR3 DNA reads as TGTGCCAGCAGCTTCATGCGGGGGGGCGAGCAGTTCTTC. Its protein is CASSFMRGGEQFF. The rearrangement joins TRBV11-3 to TRBJ2-1; 9 bases are shared with TRBD2. V dropped 3 bases and J dropped 10; count of bases not matched to a gene: 4. Germline V gives CDR1 SGHNT, CDR2 YENEEA. The CDR3 is 13 residues long.

CDR3 protein: CASSKENYGYTF. DNA for the CDR3: TGTGCCAGCAGCAAGGAGAACTATGGCTACACCTTC. The J gene is TRBJ1-2, the V gene TRBV21-1. TRBV21-1 is a documented pseudogene. The CDR3 contains 12 residues.

This clone came up once. This chain joins TRBV6-5 and TRBJ1-6; the D gene is possibly TRBD1 (6 bases). Germline values: CDR1 MNHEY, CDR2 SVGAGI. The CDR3 runs to 14 residues. V lost 4 bases and J lost 12, with 16 bases in between. The CDR3 DNA follows: TGTGCCAGCAGTTCCGGGACACTAAGCATACCCCTCCACTTT. It yields the protein CASSSGTLSIPLHF.

The rearrangement joins TRBV4-3 to TRBJ2-3; 10 nucleotides match TRBD1. The CDR3 contains 16 residues. The trim removed 1 base at V and 3 bases at J, leaving 4 bases unmatched. CDR1 and CDR2 from the germline V gene are LGHNA and YSLEER. CDR3 in amino acids: CASSQVLDRGTDTQYF. The DNA of the CDR3 is TGCGCCAGCAGCCAAGTTTTGGACAGGGGGACAGATACGCAGTATTTT.

The genes are TRBV7-7 and TRBJ2-1, with D possibly TRBD2 on 5 matching bases. Germline CDR1 reads SSHAT; CDR2 reads FNYEAQ (reference sequence). This CDR3 has 12 residues. V lost 1 base and J 10 bases, leaving 8 bases between the germline ends. The CDR3 bases are TGTGCCAGCAGCTTAGTCAGCGGCGAGCAGTTCTTC. The encoded protein is CASSLVSGEQFF.

The chain employs TRBV5-8 and TRBJ1-2; 8 nucleotides align to TRBD1. Losses at the gene ends were 4 bases for V and 2 bases for J; bases not matched to a gene: 13. The CDR3 totals 17 residues. Germline V gene lookup returns CDR1 SGHTS and CDR2 YDEGEE. The CDR3, as DNA: TGTGCCAGCAGCCTCCGGACAGGGAGATTCGGAAACTATGGCTACACCTTC. It translates to CASSLRTGRFGNYGYTF.

This clone was seen just once. J is TRBJ1-5 and V is TRBV10-3; D is perhaps TRBD1 (5 bases). Germline CDR1 reads ENHRY; CDR2 reads SYGVKD. This CDR3 comprises 14 residues. The V and J ends lost 4 bases and 3 bases respectively, with 10 bases between them. The CDR3 protein is CAISGGVDNQPQHF. In DNA, the CDR3 is TGTGCCATCAGTGGGGGCGTGGACAATCAGCCCCAGCATTTT.

As DNA, the CDR3 is TGCGCCAGCAGCCAAGCCGAGACTAGCGGGGTGGGCGAGCAGTACTTC. It is translated as CASSQAETSGVGEQYF. This rearrangement joins TRBV4-1 to TRBJ2-7; 11 nucleotides line up with TRBD2. J lost 6 bases, V lost 1 base, and 8 bases had no gene match. The germline gives CDR1 MGHRA, CDR2 YSYEKL. The CDR3 spans 16 residues.

The V gene is TRBV24-1, the J gene TRBJ2-5; D unresolved. This CDR3 has 13 residues. Germline-derived CDR1 and CDR2 are KGHDR and SFDVKD. Trimming took 9 bases from V and 2 from J, leaving 12 bases between them. Written as DNA, the CDR3 is TGTGCCACCGCTGAAACAGTGCAAGAGACCCAGTACTTC. Translation: CATAETVQETQYF.

The V call is TRBV2, the J call TRBJ2-2; D is ambiguous. Trimming took off 5 bases at V and 4 bases at J, with 14 bases between the two ends. The germline V gene has CDR1 SNHLY and CDR2 FYNNEI. The CDR3 sequence is 15 residues long. CDR3 sequence reads: CASSKVHTITGELFF. Written as DNA, the CDR3 is TGTGCCAGCAGTAAGGTTCACACAATCACCGGGGAGCTGTTTTTT.

The chain links TRBV30 to TRBJ1-1, with D perhaps matching TRBD1 (6 bases). The CDR3 is made up of 15 amino acids. The V and J ends lost 0 bases and 4 bases respectively, with 15 bases between them. Germline V CDR1 and CDR2: GTSNPN, SVGIG (reference sequence). CDR3 in DNA: TGTGCCTGGAGTGTCCTACGCAGGGGATCCACTGAAGCTTTCTTT. Translating it yields CAWSVLRRGSTEAFF.

This chain links TRBV4-1 with TRBJ1-2; maybe TRBD1 (5 bases). The germline V gene has CDR1 MGHRA and CDR2 YSYEKL. CDR3 length equals 17 residues. The V end lost 0 bases, the J end lost 3 bases, and 17 bases lay between the germline ends. CDR3 DNA sequence: TGCGCCAGCAGCCAAGATCGGGGGGGAGGGAGGCACTATGGCTACACCTTC. Its translation is CASSQDRGGGRHYGYTF.

This chain links TRBV2 with TRBJ1-2; 7 nucleotides align to TRBD1. The germline V gene encodes CDR1 SNHLY and CDR2 FYNNEI. The CDR3 runs to 12 residues. V shed 3 bases and J 6 bases; nucleotides not matched to a gene: 1. CDR3 amino acids: CASSDRGDGYTF. In DNA form, the CDR3 reads TGTGCCAGCAGTGACAGGGGGGATGGCTACACCTTC.

This rearrangement joins TRBV2 to TRBJ2-7; D ambiguous. This CDR3 has 12 residues. The V end was cut by 3 bases, the J end by 7 bases, with 10 bases between. CDR1 SNHLY and CDR2 FYNNEI come from the germline V gene. The CDR3 loop is CASSDWRWEQYF. Here the CDR3 DNA reads TGTGCCAGCAGTGATTGGCGGTGGGAGCAGTACTTC.

CDR3 in amino acids: CAISDLGGTNEKLFF. The CDR3 DNA reads TGTGCCATCAGTGATCTCGGCGGGACTAATGAAAAACTGTTTTTT. The V gene is TRBV10-3, the J gene TRBJ1-4; D is undetermined. The CDR3 length is 15 residues. Looked up from germline, CDR1 is ENHRY and CDR2 is SYGVKD. The germline V and J ends were trimmed by 3 bases and 2 bases, with 10 bases remaining between them.

The chain combines TRBV7-3 with TRBJ1-1; possible D gene TRBD1, 5 bases. Between the trimmed V and J ends, which lost 5 bases and 1 base, there was a span of 8 bases. The CDR3 covers 13 residues. Germline V gene sequence: CDR1 SGHTA, CDR2 FQGTGA. CDR3 nucleotide sequence: TGTGCCAGCAGCCATCAGGGGAACACTGAAGCTTTCTTT. Amino acids: CASSHQGNTEAFF.

The chain uses TRBV10-3 and TRBJ1-1, with D unclear. Germline V gene lookup returns CDR1 ENHRY and CDR2 SYGVKD. The V end lost 7 bases, the J end lost 2 bases, and 14 bases lay between the germline ends. The CDR3 loop spans 14 amino acids. The CDR3 coding sequence is TGTGCCATCAAGGGTGCGGGAACAAACACTGAAGCTTTCTTT. Its protein is CAIKGAGTNTEAFF.

The chain links TRBV7-3 to TRBJ1-1; D unclear. The germline V and J ends were trimmed by 6 bases and 0 bases, with 8 bases remaining between them. The CDR3 is 13 amino acids. CDR1 and CDR2 (germline): SGHTA, FQGTGA. In DNA form, the CDR3 reads TGTGCCAGCAGTCTGACGGTGAACACTGAAGCTTTCTTT. Protein product: CASSLTVNTEAFF.

The genes are TRBV9 and TRBJ2-4; unclear D gene. The V gene's germline CDR1 is SGDLS and CDR2 YYNGEE. The V end was cut by 0 bases, the J end by 2 bases, with 9 bases between. This CDR3 is 15 amino acids long. The CDR3 spells CASSVDPGSKNIQYF. CDR3 coding DNA: TGTGCCAGCAGCGTAGATCCGGGTTCCAAAAACATTCAGTACTTC.

CDR3 coding DNA: TGTGCCAGCAGCTTGGCGGGGACAGGGGGCTACAATGAGCAGTTCTTC. It codes for CASSLAGTGGYNEQFF. The V gene is TRBV5-4, the J gene TRBJ2-1, with TRBD1 identical over 11 bases. Germline CDR1 SGHNT, CDR2 YYREEE (reference sequence). The trim removed 0 bases at V and 3 bases at J, leaving 2 bases unmatched. This CDR3 spans 16 amino acids.

This clone was observed a few times. The chain uses TRBV7-9 and TRBJ1-1; D ambiguous. Germline values: CDR1 SEHNR, CDR2 FQNEAQ (reference sequence). V dropped 5 bases and J dropped 4 bases, with 11 bases sitting between them. The CDR3 spans 13 residues. CDR3 DNA: TGTGCCAGCAGCGACCGACTGCCCACTGAAGCTTTCTTT. As protein: CASSDRLPTEAFF.